A single sample gave rise to the 15 T cell receptor beta chains below, sequenced in a study of T cells after yellow fever vaccination. Each CDR3 protein gets one entry after TCRdb re-called the 5' RACE reads with MiXCR. The table includes about 260,000 distinct CDR3 sequences, over 4.5% detected once. The sequencing used CD4+ T cells sorted from PBMCs, collected on the day of the yellow fever booster vaccination. The origin of the receptors is a man aged 18 to 35 who received the YFV17D yellow fever vaccine.

This clonotype was counted many times. V is TRBV4-3 and J is TRBJ2-2; a weak D match, TRBD2 (5 bases). CDR1 is LGHNA and CDR2 is YSLEER in the germline V gene. The CDR3 length is 12 residues. Trimming removed 2 bases at V and 11 bases at J, with 9 bases between. The CDR3 spells CASSQPAGELFF. Written as DNA, the CDR3 is TGCGCCAGCAGCCAACCCGCGGGTGAGCTGTTTTTT.

The chain combines TRBV6-2 or TRBV6-3 with TRBJ1-5; 10 bases match TRBD1. V gave up 7 bases and J gave up 5 bases; unmatched junction bases: 8. Germline V gives CDR1 MNHEY, CDR2 SVGEGT. The length of the CDR3 is 15 residues. CDR3 in amino acids: CASTDPGQGDQPQHF. The CDR3 DNA is TGTGCCAGCACCGACCCAGGACAGGGGGATCAGCCCCAGCATTTT.

The V and J genes are TRBV25-1 and TRBJ2-3; no definite D call. V was shortened by 5 bases and J by 0 bases, with 6 bases between the two germline ends. This CDR3 is built from 13 residues. Looked up from germline, CDR1 is MGHDK and CDR2 is SYGVNS. The CDR3 DNA reads TGTGCCAGCAGTCCTATCAGCACAGATACGCAGTATTTT. Residues: CASSPISTDTQYF.

This clonotype was picked up a small number of times. CDR3 DNA: TGTGCCAGCAGTTACCTAGCTGGGGACCCGAACACTGAAGCTTTCTTT. Translating gives CASSYLAGDPNTEAFF. The chain recombines TRBV6-7 with TRBJ1-1, with D perhaps matching TRBD1 (5 bases). TRBV6-7 has ORF status, its function being uncertain. The V end lost 2 bases, the J end lost 1 base, and 14 bases lay between the germline ends. The CDR3 is 16 amino acids.

This clonotype was seen only a few times. The chain has TRBV5-1 and TRBJ2-5; TRBD2 aligns across 7 bases. Trimming took 4 bases from V and 2 from J; bases not matched to a gene: 5. CDR1 SGHRS and CDR2 YFSETQ come from the germline V gene. This CDR3 contains 14 residues. The CDR3 DNA reads TGCGCCAGCAGCCGGGAGGCGGGGCAAGAGACCCAGTACTTC. It is translated as CASSREAGQETQYF.

This clonotype showed up many times. V is TRBV29-1 and J is TRBJ1-1, with 7 bases that match TRBD1. The trim removed 6 bases at V and 2 bases at J, leaving 9 bases unmatched. This CDR3 contains 14 residues. Germline V lookup: CDR1 SQVTM, CDR2 ANQGSEA. The CDR3 sequence: CSVRTGVINTEAFF. CDR3 sequence (DNA): TGCAGCGTCCGAACAGGGGTCATCAACACTGAAGCTTTCTTT. Using reference TRBV29-1 and TRBJ1-1 for the parts outside the CDR3, the full variable domain is SAVISQKPSRDICQRGTSLTIQCQVDSQVTMMFWYRQQPGQSLTLIATANQGSEATYESGFVIDKFPISRPNLTFSTLTVSNMSPEDSSIYLCSVRTGVINTEAFFGQGTRLTVV.

This clonotype was detected a few times. This chain links TRBV12-3 or TRBV12-4 with TRBJ2-7; maybe TRBD2 (6 bases). The ends were cut back, 6 bases at V and 2 bases at J, with 23 bases in the middle. The CDR3 runs 17 residues. CDR3 amino acids: CASSPSRFSRGTYEQYF. The CDR3, as DNA: TGTGCCAGCAGCCCGAGCCGCTTTTCGCGGGGAACCTACGAGCAGTACTTC.

This clonotype was observed at least ten times. The chain employs TRBV16 and TRBJ1-3; D ambiguous. The CDR3 totals 14 residues. Trimming left V 0 bases short and J 0 bases short, with 3 bases between. CDR1 is KGHSY, CDR2 FQNENV, per germline. CDR3 DNA: TGTGCCAGCAGCCAATCCCGCTCTGGAAACACCATATATTTT. This encodes CASSQSRSGNTIYF.

This clonotype occurred many times. V is TRBV7-2 and J is TRBJ1-4; D is unresolved. From germline, CDR1 is SGHTA and CDR2 FQGNSA. Trimming pared 0 bases from V and 0 bases from J, leaving 11 bases between. CDR3 length equals 17 residues. In DNA, the CDR3 is TGTGCCAGCAGCTTAGCCCCGCAGAGGGCAACTAATGAAAAACTGTTTTTT. Encoded protein: CASSLAPQRATNEKLFF.

This clonotype was recorded at least ten times. The chain carries TRBV12-3 or TRBV12-4 and TRBJ1-6, with 7 positions matching TRBD1. J gave up 6 bases and V 6 bases, and 8 bases lay outside the gene matches. The CDR3 spans 15 residues. CDR3 DNA sequence: TGTGCCAGCAGATGGACAGGTCTCCCTAATTCACCCCTCCACTTT. Protein sequence: CASRWTGLPNSPLHF.

This clonotype was counted at least ten times. This sequence joins TRBV11-1 and TRBJ2-5; TRBD1 might be the D (5 bases). The germline V and J ends were trimmed by 5 bases and 3 bases, with 7 bases remaining between them. This CDR3 region has 12 residues. Germline V gene sequence: CDR1 SGHAT, CDR2 FQDESV (reference sequence). CDR3 sequence reads: CASSLQEETQYF. The CDR3 nucleotides read TGTGCCAGCAGCCTACAGGAAGAGACCCAGTACTTC.

This clonotype was seen ten or more times. The gene calls are TRBV7-6 and TRBJ2-1; 7 nucleotides align to TRBD2. Germline CDR1 reads SGHVS; CDR2 reads FNYEAQ. The trim removed 6 bases at V and 5 bases at J, leaving 4 bases unmatched. The CDR3 totals 13 residues. CDR3 nucleotide sequence: TGTGCCAGCAGGGGGACTAAAAACAATGAGCAGTTCTTC. It encodes CASRGTKNNEQFF.

This rearrangement joins TRBV18 to TRBJ2-4, with 7 nucleotides matching TRBD1. CDR1 and CDR2 from the germline V gene are KGHSH and LQKENI. CDR3 length: 14 residues. Trimming at V came to 0 bases and at J to 4 bases, leaving 0 bases not matched to a gene. CDR3 DNA: TGTGCCAGCTCACCACCGACAGGGAAAAACATTCAGTACTTC. Residues: CASSPPTGKNIQYF.

The sample holds many counts of this clonotype. The chain joins TRBV5-5 to TRBJ2-7; a possible D gene is TRBD1 (6 bases). The CDR3 runs 14 residues. Germline CDR1 SGHKS, CDR2 YYEKEE (reference sequence). Trimming removed 4 bases at V and 1 base at J, with 12 bases between. CDR3: CASSPQGLSYEQYF. The CDR3 bases are TGTGCCAGCAGCCCACAGGGTCTGTCCTACGAGCAGTACTTC.

The CDR3 sequence is CASSGVNRDTGELFF. CDR3 in DNA: TGTGCCAGCAGCGGGGTTAACAGGGACACCGGGGAGCTGTTTTTT. V gene TRBV5-4 combines with J gene TRBJ2-2, with D possibly TRBD1 on 6 matching bases. This CDR3 contains 15 residues. V gave up 4 bases and J gave up 3 bases, with 13 bases separating them. The germline gives CDR1 SGHNT, CDR2 YYREEE (reference sequence).